A selection of T cell receptor beta chains follows, all from one sample in a study of cytomegalovirus exposure and HLA in healthy donors. Here immunoSEQ multiplex PCR was the method, and the copy in TCRdb shows in-frame clones only, minus some. Among about 89,000 clones, around a tenth were seen once, and the ten largest hold around 5%. The source material was PBMCs. Receptor source: a man aged 50 or older in good health and CMV-seropositive. Both conserved end residues are part of each CDR3. Each record gives: CDR3 DNA, CDR3 protein, D gene, V gene, J gene, clone size. A D gene is named only where the DNA matches it firmly. Where a row states a size, it is once, few, many or the class of an expanded clone; other rows omit it.

DNA: TGTGCCAGCAGCCTCGAGCGGGAGGGCCCTTTTCGTGGCTACAATGAGCAGTTCTTC; CDR3: CASSLEREGPFRGYNEQFF; D: TRBD2; V: TRBV7-2; J: TRBJ2-1; size: -
DNA: TGTGCCAGCAGCACAGACGACGGCTACGAGCAGTACTTC; CDR3: CASSTDDGYEQYF; D: -; V: TRBV11-2; J: TRBJ2-7; size: few
DNA: TGTGCCAGCAGGGGCCGGGACAGGGCCGATCAGCCCCAGCATTTT; CDR3: CASRGRDRADQPQHF; D: TRBD1; V: TRBV6-5; J: TRBJ1-5; size: -
DNA: TGTGCCAGCAGCGTACGGGACAGGCCGGGGGAGACCCAGTACTTC; CDR3: CASSVRDRPGETQYF; D: TRBD1; V: TRBV9; J: TRBJ2-5; size: few
DNA: TGTGCCAGCAGTTCGGGGGTAGGGGGCGGCTACAATGAGCAGTTCTTC; CDR3: CASSSGVGGGYNEQFF; D: -; V: TRBV6-6; J: TRBJ2-1; size: -
DNA: TGTGCCAGCAGCTTGGCCCGAGACAGGGAGGACTCTAACTATGGCTACACCTTC; CDR3: CASSLARDREDSNYGYTF; D: TRBD1; V: TRBV5-6; J: TRBJ1-2; size: many
DNA: TGTGCCTATAGCGGGAGTAGCGAGACCCAGTACTTC; CDR3: CAYSGSSETQYF; D: TRBD2; V: TRBV30; J: TRBJ2-5; size: -
DNA: TGCGCCAGCAGCCGGGACAGGGTGAACACTGAAGCTTTCTTT; CDR3: CASSRDRVNTEAFF; D: TRBD1; V: TRBV5-1; J: TRBJ1-1; size: -
DNA: TGTGCCAGCAGACCCGGGGACAGGGGGCGCGGCGAGCAGTACTTC; CDR3: CASRPGDRGRGEQYF; D: TRBD1; V: TRBV28; J: TRBJ2-7; size: few
DNA: TGTGCCAGCAGCCGCGGGAAGCTCAGCTCTGGGGCCAACGTCCTGACTTTC; CDR3: CASSRGKLSSGANVLTF; D: -; V: TRBV14; J: TRBJ2-6; size: -
DNA: TGCAGCGTTGACCCTAGTAGGTATGAGCAGTTCTTC; CDR3: CSVDPSRYEQFF; D: -; V: TRBV29-1; J: TRBJ2-1; size: -
DNA: TGTGCCAGCAGCCGGATTAGCGCAAACTACGAGCAGTACTTC; CDR3: CASSRISANYEQYF; D: -; V: TRBV11-1; J: TRBJ2-7; size: -
DNA: TGCAGCGTTGAAAAGCGGTCCCTCTCCTGGGACACTGAAGCTTTCTTT; CDR3: CSVEKRSLSWDTEAFF; D: -; V: TRBV29-1; J: TRBJ1-1; size: -
DNA: TGTGCCAGCAGTGGCAGGGACAGGGGCCTTACTCCGGAGACCCAGTACTTC; CDR3: CASSGRDRGLTPETQYF; D: TRBD1; V: TRBV28; J: TRBJ2-5; size: few
DNA: TGCGCCAGCAGCTCTGGACAGATAGCCAAAAACATTCAGTACTTC; CDR3: CASSSGQIAKNIQYF; D: -; V: TRBV5-1; J: TRBJ2-4; size: few
DNA: TGCGCCAGCAGTGGGCGGGGGGGGTCCTACAATGAGCAGTTCTTC; CDR3: CASSGRGGSYNEQFF; D: TRBD2; V: TRBV4-1; J: TRBJ2-1; size: few
DNA: TGTGCCAGCAGCCCCGGACTAGCGGGATCCCAAGAGACCCAGTACTTC; CDR3: CASSPGLAGSQETQYF; D: TRBD2; V: TRBV11-3; J: TRBJ2-5; size: -
DNA: TGTGCCAGCAGTGAGGTCTCGGGAGTCTACAATGAGCAGTTCTTC; CDR3: CASSEVSGVYNEQFF; D: -; V: TRBV2; J: TRBJ2-1; size: -
DNA: TGTGCCAGCAGGATACAGGGTTCCAGCAATCAGCCCCAGCATTTT; CDR3: CASRIQGSSNQPQHF; D: -; V: TRBV2; J: TRBJ1-5; size: few
DNA: TGTGCCAGCAGCTCAACCCGGGGAAGGGACATCCTAAACAATGAGCAGTTCTTC; CDR3: CASSSTRGRDILNNEQFF; D: -; V: TRBV7-9; J: TRBJ2-1; size: -
DNA: TGTGCCAGCAGTTACGCATCCGGGACTGCCTACGAGCAGTACTTC; CDR3: CASSYASGTAYEQYF; D: -; V: TRBV6-6; J: TRBJ2-7; size: few
DNA: TGTGCCAGCAGTTTCATCGGCGGAGTGGACAATGAGCAGTTCTTC; CDR3: CASSFIGGVDNEQFF; D: -; V: TRBV27; J: TRBJ2-1; size: few
DNA: TGTGCCGCCGGTGCGGGGGGCCATCAGCCCCAGCATTTT; CDR3: CAAGAGGHQPQHF; D: -; V: TRBV10-3; J: TRBJ1-5; size: -
DNA: TGCAGCGTTGAGGGGCTAGCGGAAGAGACCCAGTACTTC; CDR3: CSVEGLAEETQYF; D: TRBD2; V: TRBV29-1; J: TRBJ2-5; size: few
DNA: TGTGCCACCAGCATGGGAGGAAGCACAGATACGCAGTATTTT; CDR3: CATSMGGSTDTQYF; D: -; V: TRBV15; J: TRBJ2-3; size: -
DNA: TGTGCCAGCAGCTTGTCCCACACAGCTAACTATGGCTACACCTTC; CDR3: CASSLSHTANYGYTF; D: -; V: TRBV5-4; J: TRBJ1-2; size: -
DNA: TGTGCCAGTAGCCCGGGTCTCTCCTACAATGAGCAGTTCTTC; CDR3: CASSPGLSYNEQFF; D: -; V: TRBV19; J: TRBJ2-1; size: few
DNA: TGTGCCAGTAGTATGGAAGACAGGAAAGCTTTCTTT; CDR3: CASSMEDRKAFF; D: -; V: TRBV19; J: TRBJ1-1; size: -
DNA: TGTGCCTGGAGTGTACTAAGAATTACAAGGGGGCCTCCTGCAGCTTTCTTT; CDR3: CAWSVLRITRGPPAAFF; D: TRBD1; V: TRBV30; J: TRBJ1-1; size: -
DNA: TGTGCCAGCAGCTTCACCTTGGGGGGGAAAGAAGCTTTCTTT; CDR3: CASSFTLGGKEAFF; D: -; V: TRBV11-2; J: TRBJ1-1; size: few
DNA: TGCGCCAGCAGCAGATTTTTAGCGGGAGGGCTCAATGAGCAGTTCTTC; CDR3: CASSRFLAGGLNEQFF; D: TRBD2; V: TRBV10-1; J: TRBJ2-1; size: -
DNA: TGCGCCAGCAAGGGACAGGGCTCATCCGGGGAGCTGTTTTTT; CDR3: CASKGQGSSGELFF; D: TRBD1; V: TRBV5-1; J: TRBJ2-2; size: -
DNA: TGTGCCAGCAGTTCCCACAGGTTTCGAGAGACCCAGTACTTC; CDR3: CASSSHRFRETQYF; D: -; V: TRBV28; J: TRBJ2-5; size: few
DNA: TGTGCCAGTAGCACAGGGGGGCCCGGGGAGCTGTTTTTT; CDR3: CASSTGGPGELFF; D: TRBD1; V: TRBV19; J: TRBJ2-2; size: few
DNA: TGTGCCAGCAGATTACTAGCTGTCGAGCAGTTCTTC; CDR3: CASRLLAVEQFF; D: -; V: TRBV2; J: TRBJ2-1; size: few
DNA: TGTGCCAGCAGCTCGTCGACAGGGATTAACGAAAAACTGTTTTTT; CDR3: CASSSSTGINEKLFF; D: TRBD1; V: TRBV7-9; J: TRBJ1-4; size: few
DNA: TGCAGCGTTGCCGGGACTAGCGGGAAAGGGAGCGAGCAGTACTTC; CDR3: CSVAGTSGKGSEQYF; D: TRBD2; V: TRBV29-1; J: TRBJ2-7; size: few